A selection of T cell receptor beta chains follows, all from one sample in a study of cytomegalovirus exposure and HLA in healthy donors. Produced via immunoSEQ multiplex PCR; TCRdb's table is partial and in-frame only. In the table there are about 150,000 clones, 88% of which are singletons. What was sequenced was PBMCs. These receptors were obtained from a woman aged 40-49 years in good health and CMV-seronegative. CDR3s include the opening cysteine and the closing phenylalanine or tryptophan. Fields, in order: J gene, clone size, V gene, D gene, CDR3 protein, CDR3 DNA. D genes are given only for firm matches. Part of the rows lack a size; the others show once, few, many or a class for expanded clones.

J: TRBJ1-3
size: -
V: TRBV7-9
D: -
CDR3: CASSLGDSSGNTIYF
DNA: TGTGCCAGCAGCTTAGGCGACTCCTCTGGAAACACCATATATTTT

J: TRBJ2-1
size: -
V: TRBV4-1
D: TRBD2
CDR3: CASSPSGSYNEQFF
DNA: TGCGCCAGCAGCCCTAGCGGGAGCTACAATGAGCAGTTCTTC

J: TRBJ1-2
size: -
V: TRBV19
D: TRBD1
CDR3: CASSEQGGLGGYTF
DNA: TGTGCCAGTAGTGAACAGGGGGGCCTTGGGGGCTACACCTTC

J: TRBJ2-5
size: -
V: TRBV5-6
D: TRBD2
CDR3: CASSTSGSETQYF
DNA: TGTGCCAGCAGCACTAGCGGGAGTGAGACCCAGTACTTC

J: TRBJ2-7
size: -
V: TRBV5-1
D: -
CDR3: CASSLNNEQYF
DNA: TGCGCCAGCAGCTTAAACAACGAGCAGTACTTC

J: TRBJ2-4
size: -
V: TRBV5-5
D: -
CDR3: CASSLVTGRDIQYF
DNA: TGTGCCAGCAGCTTGGTAACAGGGAGGGACATTCAGTACTTC

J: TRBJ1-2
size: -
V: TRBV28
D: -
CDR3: CASSWNVGRLPYGYTF
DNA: TGTGCCAGCAGCTGGAATGTCGGCAGGCTCCCTTATGGCTACACCTTC

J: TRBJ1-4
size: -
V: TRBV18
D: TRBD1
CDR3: CASSPLQGNEKLFF
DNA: TGTGCCAGCTCACCGCTACAGGGGAATGAAAAACTGTTTTTT

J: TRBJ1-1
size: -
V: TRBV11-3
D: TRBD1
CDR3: CASSLGTGRGMNTEAFF
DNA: TGTGCCAGCAGCTTGGGGACAGGGCGTGGGATGAACACTGAAGCTTTCTTT

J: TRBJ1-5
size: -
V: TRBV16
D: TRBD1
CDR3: CASSQYGTGSNQPQHF
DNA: TGTGCCAGCAGCCAATACGGGACAGGCTCTAATCAGCCCCAGCATTTT

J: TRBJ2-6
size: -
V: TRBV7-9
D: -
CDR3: CSSDPQTGSGANVLTF
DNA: TGTTCCAGCGACCCACAAACCGGGTCTGGGGCCAACGTCCTGACTTTC

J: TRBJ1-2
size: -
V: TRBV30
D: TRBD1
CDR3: CAWMRRGDGYTF
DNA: TGTGCCTGGATGCGCAGGGGGGATGGCTACACCTTC

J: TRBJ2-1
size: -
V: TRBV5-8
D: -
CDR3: CASSYRVGNEQFF
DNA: TGTGCCAGCAGCTACAGGGTCGGGAATGAGCAGTTCTTC

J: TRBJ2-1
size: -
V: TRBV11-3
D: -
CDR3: CASNGRGYNEQFF
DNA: TGTGCCAGCAACGGGAGAGGGTACAATGAGCAGTTCTTC

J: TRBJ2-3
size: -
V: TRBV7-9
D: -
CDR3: CSSSGSDTQYF
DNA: TGTTCCAGCAGCGGCTCAGATACGCAGTATTTT

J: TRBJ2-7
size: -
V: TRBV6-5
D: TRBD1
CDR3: CASSRGQGGSYEQYF
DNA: TGTGCCAGCAGCCGCGGACAGGGTGGGTCCTACGAGCAGTACTTC

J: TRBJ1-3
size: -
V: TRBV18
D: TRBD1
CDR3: CASSDGTGGLSGNTIYF
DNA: TGTGCCAGCTCAGACGGGACAGGGGGCCTATCTGGAAACACCATATATTTT

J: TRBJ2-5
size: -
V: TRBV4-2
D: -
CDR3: CASSRIREGTGEAQYF
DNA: TGTGCCAGCAGCCGCATACGCGAGGGGACGGGGGAGGCCCAGTACTTC

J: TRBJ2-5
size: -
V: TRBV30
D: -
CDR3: CAWSVKGLETQYF
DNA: TGTGCCTGGAGTGTAAAGGGGCTGGAGACCCAGTACTTC

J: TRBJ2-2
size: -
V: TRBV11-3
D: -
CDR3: CASSLWDGRVWSTGELFF
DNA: TGTGCCAGCAGCTTATGGGACGGGAGAGTCTGGTCCACCGGGGAGCTGTTTTTT

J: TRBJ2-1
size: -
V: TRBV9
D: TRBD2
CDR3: CASASSGSSYNEQFF
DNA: TGTGCCAGCGCTTCTAGCGGGAGCTCCTACAATGAGCAGTTCTTC

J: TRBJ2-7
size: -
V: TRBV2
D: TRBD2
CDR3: CASSEGVAGGYEQYF
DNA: TGTGCCAGCAGTGAAGGGGTAGCGGGAGGGTACGAGCAGTACTTC

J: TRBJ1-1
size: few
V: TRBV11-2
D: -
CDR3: CASSLRWGDRLTEAFF
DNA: TGTGCCAGCAGCTTAAGATGGGGCGACCGGCTCACTGAAGCTTTCTTT

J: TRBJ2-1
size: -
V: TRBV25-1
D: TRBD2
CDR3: CASIRSGGSNEQFF
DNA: TGTGCCAGCATTAGATCCGGGGGGAGCAATGAGCAGTTCTTC

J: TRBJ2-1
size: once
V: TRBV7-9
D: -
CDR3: CASSLFVGGGYNEQFF
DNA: TGTGCCAGCAGCTTATTTGTAGGGGGTGGGTACAATGAGCAGTTCTTC

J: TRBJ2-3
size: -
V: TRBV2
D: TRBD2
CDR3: CASSEARSSGASTDTQYF
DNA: TGTGCCAGCAGTGAAGCGCGGTCTAGCGGAGCTAGCACAGATACGCAGTATTTT

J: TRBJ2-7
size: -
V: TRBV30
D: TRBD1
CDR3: CASKRGHEQYF
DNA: TGTGCCTCTAAAAGGGGGCACGAGCAGTACTTC

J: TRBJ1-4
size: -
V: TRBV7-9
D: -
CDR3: CSSSLVPPRGWEKLFF
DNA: TGTTCCAGCAGCTTAGTACCCCCAAGGGGTTGGGAAAAACTGTTTTTT

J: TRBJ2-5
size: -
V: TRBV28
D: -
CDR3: CASSLSVEETQYF
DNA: TGTGCCAGCAGTTTATCGGTCGAAGAGACCCAGTACTTC

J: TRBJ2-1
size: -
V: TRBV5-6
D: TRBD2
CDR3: CASSFRLAGLSEQFF
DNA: TGTGCCAGCAGCTTTAGGCTAGCGGGACTCTCGGAGCAGTTCTTC

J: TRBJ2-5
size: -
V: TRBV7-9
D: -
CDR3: CASSPSHTAQETQYF
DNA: TGTGCCAGCAGCCCCTCCCACACAGCTCAAGAGACCCAGTACTTC

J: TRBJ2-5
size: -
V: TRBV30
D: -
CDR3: CAWSGTLAETQYF
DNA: TGTGCCTGGAGTGGTACCTTAGCCGAGACCCAGTACTTC

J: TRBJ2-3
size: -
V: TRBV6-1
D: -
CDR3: CASTDSATQYF
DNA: TGTGCCAGCACCGACAGTGCTACGCAGTATTTT

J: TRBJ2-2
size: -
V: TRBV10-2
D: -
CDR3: CASSEGPNTGELFF
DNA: TGCGCCAGCAGTGAGGGGCCGAACACCGGGGAGCTGTTTTTT

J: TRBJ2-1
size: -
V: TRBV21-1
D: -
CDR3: CASSKELAGDNEQFF
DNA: TGTGCCAGCAGCAAAGAACTAGCGGGAGACAATGAGCAGTTCTTC

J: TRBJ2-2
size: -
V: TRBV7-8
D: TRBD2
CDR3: CASSLGGGSGRARELFF
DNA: TGTGCCAGCAGCTTAGGAGGGGGTAGCGGGAGGGCCCGGGAGCTGTTTTTT

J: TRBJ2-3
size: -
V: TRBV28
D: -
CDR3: CASSLTSTRHTQYF
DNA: TGTGCCAGCAGTCTCACTAGCACACGCCATACGCAGTATTTT

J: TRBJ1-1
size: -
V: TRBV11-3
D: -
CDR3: CASSLGSDRRTEAFF
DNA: TGTGCCAGCAGCCTAGGGTCGGACAGAAGAACTGAAGCTTTCTTT

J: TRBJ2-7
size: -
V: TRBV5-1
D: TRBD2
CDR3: CASSSDPAGGPYEQYF
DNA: TGCGCCAGCAGCTCCGACCCAGCGGGAGGACCCTACGAGCAGTACTTC

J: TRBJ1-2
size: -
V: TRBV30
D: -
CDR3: CAWTTTGYGYTF
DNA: TGTGCCTGGACGACGACGGGATATGGCTACACCTTC

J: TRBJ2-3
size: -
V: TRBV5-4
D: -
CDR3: CASSDRREASDTQYF
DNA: TGTGCCAGCAGCGATCGAAGGGAGGCGTCAGATACGCAGTATTTT

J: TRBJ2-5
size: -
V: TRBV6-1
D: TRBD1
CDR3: CASSEDRGRQETQYF
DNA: TGTGCCAGCAGTGAGGACAGGGGACGCCAAGAGACCCAGTACTTC

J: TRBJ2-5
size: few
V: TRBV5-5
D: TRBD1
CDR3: CASRPRGGQKETQYF
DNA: TGTGCCAGCAGGCCCCGAGGGGGCCAGAAAGAGACCCAGTACTTC

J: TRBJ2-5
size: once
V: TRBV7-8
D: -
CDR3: CASSFWRETQYF
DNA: TGTGCCAGCAGCTTTTGGAGGGAGACCCAGTACTTC

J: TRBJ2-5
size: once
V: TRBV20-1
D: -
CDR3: CSTTSVETQYF
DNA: TGCAGCACCACTAGTGTGGAGACCCAGTACTTC

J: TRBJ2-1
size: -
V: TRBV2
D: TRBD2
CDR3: CASSVVEGGKQFF
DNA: TGTGCCAGCAGTGTGGTCGAGGGAGGGAAACAGTTCTTC

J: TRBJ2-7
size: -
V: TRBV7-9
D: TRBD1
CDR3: CASSSRDRKYYEQYF
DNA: TGTGCCAGCAGCTCAAGGGACAGGAAGTACTACGAGCAGTACTTC

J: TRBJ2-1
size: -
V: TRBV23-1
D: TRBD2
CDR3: CASSQEPLAGGRSKDEQFF
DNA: TGCGCCAGCAGTCAAGAACCCCTAGCGGGAGGGAGGTCAAAGGATGAGCAGTTCTTC

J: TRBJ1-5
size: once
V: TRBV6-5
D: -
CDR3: CASRDGGYSNQPQHF
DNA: TGTGCCAGCAGAGACGGGGGGTATAGCAATCAGCCCCAGCATTTT

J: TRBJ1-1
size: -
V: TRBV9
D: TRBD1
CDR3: CASSVVPGGENTEAFF
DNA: TGTGCCAGCAGCGTAGTCCCAGGGGGCGAGAACACTGAAGCTTTCTTT

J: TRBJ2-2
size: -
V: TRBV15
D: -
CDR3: CATSRMVAANTGELFF
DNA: TGTGCCACCTCCCGAATGGTCGCGGCGAACACCGGGGAGCTGTTTTTT

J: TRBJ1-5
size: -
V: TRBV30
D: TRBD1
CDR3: CAWKDRESNQPQHF
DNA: TGTGCCTGGAAAGACAGGGAAAGCAATCAGCCCCAGCATTTT

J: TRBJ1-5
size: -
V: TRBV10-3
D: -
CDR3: CAISEQRADNQPQHF
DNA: TGTGCCATCAGTGAACAGAGGGCCGACAATCAGCCCCAGCATTTT